This TCR beta chain was sequenced for a study of blood T cell repertoires in COVID-19. Study background: The analysed material was cDNA or gDNA that came from T cells, B-cell-depleted T cells, or PBMCs.

Assay used: immunoSEQ multiplex PCR; TCRdb lists only in-frame clones, some missing. This sample has more than 200,000 clones, with about 88% found just once. The germline CDR1 and CDR2 sequences are SGHRS and YFSETQ. J was trimmed by 5 bases and V by 4 bases; bases with no gene match: 7. The length of the CDR3 is 16 residues. The Seattle patients joined while their infection was active and were tracked longitudinally afterward. Sequenced input: peripheral blood. This sequence originates from a woman in her fifties or sixties with COVID-19, enrolled during active disease. The rearrangement joins TRBV5-1 to TRBJ2-2; TRBD2 matches at 11 bases. CDR3 protein: CASSLGLAGSTGELFF. The CDR3 region has the DNA TGCGCCAGCAGCCTCGGACTAGCGGGTTCAACCGGGGAGCTGTTTTTT.